A selection of T cell receptor beta chains follows, all from one sample in a study of cytomegalovirus exposure and HLA in healthy donors. Some clones are missing from TCRdb's copy, which holds only in-frame ones; the method was immunoSEQ multiplex PCR. This repertoire shows around 61,000 clones, almost 95% found once; its top ten account for roughly 5%. The sequenced sample consisted of PBMCs. Receptors originate from a man aged 18 to 29 in good health and CMV-seropositive. CDR3s include the opening cysteine and the closing phenylalanine or tryptophan. D genes are given only for firm matches. Size values are once, few and many counts, or a class for expanded clones, and some rows have none.

D: TRBD2
length: 15
J: TRBJ2-3
V: TRBV29-1
size: NA
CDR3: CLAGELAGGGDTQYF
DNA: TGCCTCGCAGGGGAACTAGCGGGAGGGGGGGATACGCAGTATTTT

D: TRBD2
length: 15
J: TRBJ2-7
V: TRBV6-4
size: NA
CDR3: CASSDGTSGTYEQYF
DNA: TGTGCCAGCAGTGACGGTACTAGCGGGACCTACGAGCAGTACTTC

D: NA
length: 14
J: TRBJ1-5
V: TRBV19
size: NA
CDR3: CASKTGGGPQPQHF
DNA: TGTGCCAGTAAAACCGGGGGAGGGCCCCAGCCCCAGCATTTT

D: NA
length: 17
J: TRBJ2-1
V: TRBV7-2
size: NA
CDR3: CASSFWLSGGVYNEQFF
DNA: TGTGCCAGCAGCTTTTGGCTGAGTGGCGGAGTCTACAATGAGCAGTTCTTC

D: NA
length: 14
J: TRBJ2-3
V: TRBV6-5
size: NA
CDR3: CASSPSRGTDTQYF
DNA: TGTGCCAGCAGCCCCTCGCGCGGCACAGATACGCAGTATTTT

D: NA
length: 17
J: TRBJ2-7
V: TRBV7-9
size: once
CDR3: CASSSVGTSLPSYEQYF
DNA: TGTGCCAGCAGCTCCGTCGGGACTTCCCTACCGTCCTACGAGCAGTACTTC

D: NA
length: 17
J: TRBJ2-3
V: TRBV11-2
size: NA
CDR3: CASTLLGGIPSTDTQYF
DNA: TGTGCCAGCACCTTACTCGGAGGGATCCCTAGCACAGATACGCAGTATTTT

D: TRBD2
length: 16
J: TRBJ2-3
V: TRBV5-4
size: NA
CDR3: CASSIPAGGYTDTQYF
DNA: TGTGCCAGCAGCATCCCAGCGGGAGGGTACACAGATACGCAGTATTTT

D: NA
length: 13
J: TRBJ1-2
V: TRBV19
size: NA
CDR3: CASSRQGGYGYTF
DNA: TGTGCCAGTTCCCGGCAGGGCGGCTATGGCTACACCTTC

D: TRBD2
length: 14
J: TRBJ2-5
V: TRBV7-8
size: NA
CDR3: CASSSGLAQETQYF
DNA: TGTGCCAGCAGCTCTGGACTAGCTCAAGAGACCCAGTACTTC

D: TRBD2
length: 16
J: TRBJ2-3
V: TRBV6-1
size: NA
CDR3: CASSEISGGSTDTQYF
DNA: TGTGCCAGCAGTGAAATCAGCGGGGGGAGCACAGATACGCAGTATTTT

D: TRBD1
length: 14
J: TRBJ1-2
V: TRBV6-5
size: NA
CDR3: CASSWGQGARGYTF
DNA: TGTGCCAGCAGTTGGGGACAGGGGGCGCGTGGCTACACCTTC

D: TRBD1
length: 14
J: TRBJ2-5
V: TRBV9
size: NA
CDR3: CASSVEQGGETQYF
DNA: TGTGCCAGCAGCGTAGAACAGGGGGGAGAGACCCAGTACTTC

D: NA
length: 14
J: TRBJ1-3
V: TRBV19
size: NA
CDR3: CASIADSSGNTIYF
DNA: TGTGCCAGTATCGCGGACAGCTCTGGAAACACCATATATTTT

D: TRBD2
length: 16
J: TRBJ2-3
V: TRBV7-9
size: NA
CDR3: CASSSTSGREPDTQYF
DNA: TGTGCCAGCAGCTCCACTAGCGGGAGGGAACCAGATACGCAGTATTTT

D: TRBD2
length: 14
J: TRBJ2-5
V: TRBV27
size: once
CDR3: CASSLAGKGETQYF
DNA: TGTGCCAGCAGTCTAGCGGGAAAAGGGGAGACCCAGTACTTC

D: TRBD2
length: 15
J: TRBJ2-1
V: TRBV6-5
size: NA
CDR3: CATRKGLAGGGGGFF
DNA: TGTGCCACCCGGAAGGGACTAGCGGGAGGGGGAGGGGGATTCTTC

D: NA
length: 14
J: TRBJ2-1
V: TRBV28
size: NA
CDR3: CASSSGGSYNEQFF
DNA: TGTGCCAGCAGTTCAGGAGGCTCCTACAATGAGCAGTTCTTC

D: TRBD2
length: 16
J: TRBJ2-1
V: TRBV6-1
size: NA
CDR3: CASSEREGRRWNEQFF
DNA: TGTGCCAGCAGTGAGCGGGAGGGCCGCAGGTGGAATGAGCAGTTCTTC

D: TRBD1
length: 14
J: TRBJ1-2
V: TRBV2
size: NA
CDR3: CASRRDRGALGYTF
DNA: TGTGCCAGTCGCAGGGACAGGGGAGCCCTGGGCTACACCTTC

D: TRBD2
length: 14
J: TRBJ2-7
V: TRBV19
size: NA
CDR3: CASSRSSGPYEQYF
DNA: TGTGCCAGTAGTAGGTCTAGCGGACCCTACGAGCAGTACTTC

D: NA
length: 14
J: TRBJ2-5
V: TRBV5-6
size: NA
CDR3: CASSLGPGAETQYF
DNA: TGTGCCAGCAGCTTGGGACCAGGGGCAGAGACCCAGTACTTC

D: NA
length: 15
J: TRBJ2-7
V: TRBV7-3
size: NA
CDR3: CASSLSGAGSYEQYF
DNA: TGTGCCAGCAGCTTATCAGGGGCCGGATCCTACGAGCAGTACTTC

D: TRBD2
length: 15
J: TRBJ2-3
V: TRBV6-5
size: NA
CDR3: CASSFSGRRLNTQYF
DNA: TGTGCCAGCAGTTTTAGCGGGAGGCGTCTGAATACGCAGTATTTT

D: NA
length: 14
J: TRBJ1-1
V: TRBV5-5
size: NA
CDR3: CASSLESDWPEAFF
DNA: TGTGCCAGCAGCTTGGAATCGGACTGGCCTGAAGCTTTCTTT

D: TRBD2
length: 17
J: TRBJ2-7
V: TRBV5-1
size: NA
CDR3: CASSLGRRLAENYEQYF
DNA: TGCGCCAGCAGCTTAGGCAGAAGACTAGCGGAGAACTACGAGCAGTACTTC

D: TRBD1
length: 15
J: TRBJ1-1
V: TRBV6-5
size: NA
CDR3: CASSWQGVPSTEAFF
DNA: TGTGCCAGCAGTTGGCAGGGGGTACCGAGCACTGAAGCTTTCTTT

D: NA
length: 15
J: TRBJ2-1
V: TRBV7-8
size: NA
CDR3: CASSPLDIPYNEQFF
DNA: TGTGCCAGCAGCCCCCTGGACATACCCTACAATGAGCAGTTCTTC

D: NA
length: 14
J: TRBJ1-1
V: TRBV27
size: NA
CDR3: CASSPASAGWGAFF
DNA: TGTGCCAGCAGTCCCGCAAGCGCAGGTTGGGGCGCTTTCTTT

D: NA
length: 13
J: TRBJ1-4
V: TRBV7-2
size: NA
CDR3: CASSPPGDEKLFF
DNA: TGTGCCAGCAGCCCGCCGGGGGATGAAAAACTGTTTTTT

D: NA
length: 14
J: TRBJ1-2
V: TRBV2
size: NA
CDR3: CASKGESQDYGYTF
DNA: TGTGCCAGCAAGGGGGAGTCCCAAGACTATGGCTACACCTTC

D: TRBD2
length: 15
J: TRBJ2-3
V: TRBV7-3
size: NA
CDR3: CASSLLAGVLDTQYF
DNA: TGTGCCAGCAGCTTACTAGCGGGAGTTTTAGATACGCAGTATTTT

D: TRBD2
length: 15
J: TRBJ2-7
V: TRBV10-3
size: NA
CDR3: CAISERPSGSYEQYF
DNA: TGTGCCATCAGTGAGAGGCCTAGCGGGAGTTACGAGCAGTACTTC

D: TRBD1
length: 14
J: TRBJ2-7
V: TRBV7-6
size: medium-sized
CDR3: CASSPDRSSYEQYF
DNA: TGTGCCAGCAGCCCGGACAGGAGCTCCTACGAGCAGTACTTC

D: NA
length: 15
J: TRBJ2-7
V: TRBV5-1
size: NA
CDR3: CASSSSDGTPTGQYF
DNA: TGCGCCAGCAGCTCGTCGGACGGGACTCCCACCGGGCAGTACTTC

D: NA
length: 12
J: TRBJ1-5
V: TRBV30
size: NA
CDR3: CAWSPGAAPQHF
DNA: TGTGCCTGGAGTCCAGGGGCCGCGCCCCAGCATTTT

D: TRBD1
length: 12
J: TRBJ1-1
V: TRBV28
size: NA
CDR3: CAGWGTGLAKVF
DNA: TGTGCCGGGTGGGGGACAGGCCTCGCCAAGGTTTTT

D: TRBD1
length: 16
J: TRBJ2-1
V: TRBV27
size: NA
CDR3: CASSVLPGQGYNEQFF
DNA: TGTGCCAGCAGCGTCCTTCCGGGACAGGGCTACAATGAGCAGTTCTTC

D: NA
length: 16
J: TRBJ2-7
V: TRBV28
size: once
CDR3: CASSLPLGQTLYEQYF
DNA: TGTGCCAGCAGTCTCCCCCTGGGGCAGACCCTATACGAGCAGTACTTC

D: NA
length: 15
J: TRBJ1-1
V: TRBV4-1
size: NA
CDR3: CASSQTSQGNTEAFF
DNA: TGCGCCAGCAGCCAAACGTCACAGGGGAACACTGAAGCTTTCTTT

D: NA
length: 12
J: TRBJ1-2
V: TRBV6-1
size: NA
CDR3: CASRTVNYGYTF
DNA: TGTGCCAGCAGGACAGTTAACTATGGCTACACCTTC

D: NA
length: 13
J: TRBJ2-5
V: TRBV10-3
size: NA
CDR3: CAISASEEETQYF
DNA: TGTGCCATCAGTGCTTCAGAGGAAGAGACCCAGTACTTC

D: NA
length: 11
J: TRBJ2-7
V: TRBV7-9
size: NA
CDR3: CASSWAGEQYF
DNA: TGTGCCAGCAGCTGGGCGGGCGAGCAGTACTTC